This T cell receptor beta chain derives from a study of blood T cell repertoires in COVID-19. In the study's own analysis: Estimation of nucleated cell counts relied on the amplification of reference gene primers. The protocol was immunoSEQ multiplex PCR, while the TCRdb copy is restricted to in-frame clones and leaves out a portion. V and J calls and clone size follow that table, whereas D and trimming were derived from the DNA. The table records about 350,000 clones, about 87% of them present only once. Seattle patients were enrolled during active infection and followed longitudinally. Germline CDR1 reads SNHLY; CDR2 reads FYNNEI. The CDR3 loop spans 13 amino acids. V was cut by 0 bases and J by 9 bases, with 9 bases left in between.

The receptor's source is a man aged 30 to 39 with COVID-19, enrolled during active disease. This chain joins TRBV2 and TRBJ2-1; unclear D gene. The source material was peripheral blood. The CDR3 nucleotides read TGTGCCAGCAGTGAAGCTTTGGCCACTGAGCAGTTCTTC. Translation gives CASSEALATEQFF.